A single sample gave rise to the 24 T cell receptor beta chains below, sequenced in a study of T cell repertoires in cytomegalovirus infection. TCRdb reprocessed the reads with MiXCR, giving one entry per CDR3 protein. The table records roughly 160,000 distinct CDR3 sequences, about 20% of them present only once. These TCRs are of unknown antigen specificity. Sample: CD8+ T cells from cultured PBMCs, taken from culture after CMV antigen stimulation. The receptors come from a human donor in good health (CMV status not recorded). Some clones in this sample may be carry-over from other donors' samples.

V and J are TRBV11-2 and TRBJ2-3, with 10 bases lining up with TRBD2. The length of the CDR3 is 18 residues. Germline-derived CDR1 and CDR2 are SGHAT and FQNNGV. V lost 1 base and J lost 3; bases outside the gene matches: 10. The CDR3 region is CASSLVERGGLWTDTQYF. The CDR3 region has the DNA TGTGCCAGCAGCTTAGTAGAGCGGGGGGGCCTGTGGACAGATACGCAGTATTTT.

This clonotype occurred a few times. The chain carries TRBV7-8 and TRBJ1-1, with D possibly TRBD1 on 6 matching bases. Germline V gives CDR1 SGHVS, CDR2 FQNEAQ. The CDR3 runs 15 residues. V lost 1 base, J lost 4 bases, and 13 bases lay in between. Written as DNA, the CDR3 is TGTGCCAGCAGCTTAGATACAGGGATGGGCACTGAAGCTTTCTTT. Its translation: CASSLDTGMGTEAFF. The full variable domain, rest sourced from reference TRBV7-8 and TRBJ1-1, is GAGVSQSPRYKVAKRGQDVALRCDPISGHVSLFWYQQALGQGPEFLTYFQNEAQLDKSGLPSDRFFAERPEGSVSTLKIQRTQQEDSAVYLCASSLDTGMGTEAFFGQGTRLTVV.

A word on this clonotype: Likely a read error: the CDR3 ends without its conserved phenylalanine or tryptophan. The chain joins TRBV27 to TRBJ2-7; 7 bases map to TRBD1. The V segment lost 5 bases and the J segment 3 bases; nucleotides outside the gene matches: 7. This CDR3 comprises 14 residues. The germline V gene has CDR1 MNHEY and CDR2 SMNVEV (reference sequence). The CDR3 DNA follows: TGTGCCAGCAGTCCCTCGGGACAGATCTACGAGCAGTACCTC. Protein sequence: CASSPSGQIYEQYL.

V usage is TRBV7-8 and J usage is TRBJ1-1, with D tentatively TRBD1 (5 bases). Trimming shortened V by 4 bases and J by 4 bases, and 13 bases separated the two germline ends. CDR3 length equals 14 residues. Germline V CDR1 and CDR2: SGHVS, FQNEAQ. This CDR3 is CASSSPGRFTEAFF. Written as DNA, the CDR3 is TGTGCCAGCAGCTCTCCAGGGAGGTTCACTGAAGCTTTCTTT.

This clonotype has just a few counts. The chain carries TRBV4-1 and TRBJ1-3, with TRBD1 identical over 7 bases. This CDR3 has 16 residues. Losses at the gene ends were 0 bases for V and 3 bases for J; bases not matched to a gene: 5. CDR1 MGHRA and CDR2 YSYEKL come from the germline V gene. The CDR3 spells CASSQDPGGSGNTIYF. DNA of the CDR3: TGCGCCAGCAGCCAAGATCCAGGGGGTAGTGGAAACACCATATATTTT.

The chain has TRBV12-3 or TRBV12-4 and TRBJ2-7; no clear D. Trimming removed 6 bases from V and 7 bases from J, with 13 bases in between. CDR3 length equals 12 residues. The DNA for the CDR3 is TGTGCCAGCAGCCCACGCTGGTGGGAGCAGTACTTC. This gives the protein CASSPRWWEQYF.

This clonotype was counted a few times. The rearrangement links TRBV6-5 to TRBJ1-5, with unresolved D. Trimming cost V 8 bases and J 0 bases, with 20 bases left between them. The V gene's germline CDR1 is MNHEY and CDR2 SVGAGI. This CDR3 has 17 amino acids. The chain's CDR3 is CASRPAPDDYSNQPQHF. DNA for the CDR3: TGTGCCAGCCGTCCCGCGCCTGATGATTATAGCAATCAGCCCCAGCATTTT.

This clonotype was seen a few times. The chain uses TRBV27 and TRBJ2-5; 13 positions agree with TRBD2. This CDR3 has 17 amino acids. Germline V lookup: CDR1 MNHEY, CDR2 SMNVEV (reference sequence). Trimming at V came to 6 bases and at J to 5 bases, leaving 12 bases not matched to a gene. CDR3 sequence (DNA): TGTGCCAGCAGCCCCGGGATACTAGCGGGGGGGGGTGAGACCCAGTACTTC. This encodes CASSPGILAGGGETQYF.

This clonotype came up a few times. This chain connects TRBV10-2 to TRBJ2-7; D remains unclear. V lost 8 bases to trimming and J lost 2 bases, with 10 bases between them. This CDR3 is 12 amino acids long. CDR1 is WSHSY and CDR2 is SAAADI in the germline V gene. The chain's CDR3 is CASSDGTYEQYF. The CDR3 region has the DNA TGCGCCAGCTCAGACGGAACCTACGAGCAGTACTTC.

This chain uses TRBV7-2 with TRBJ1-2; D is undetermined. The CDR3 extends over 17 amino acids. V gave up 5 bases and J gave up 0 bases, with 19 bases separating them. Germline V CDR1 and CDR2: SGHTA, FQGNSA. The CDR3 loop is CASSPTPTWGANYGYTF. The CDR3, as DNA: TGTGCCAGCAGCCCGACCCCTACATGGGGAGCTAACTATGGCTACACCTTC.

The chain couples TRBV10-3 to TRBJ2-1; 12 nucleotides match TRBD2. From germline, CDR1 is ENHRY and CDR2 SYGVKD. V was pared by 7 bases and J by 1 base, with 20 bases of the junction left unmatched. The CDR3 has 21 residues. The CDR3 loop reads CAIIDVGGLAGRYDSYNEQFF. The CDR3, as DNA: TGTGCCATCATCGACGTAGGGGGACTAGCGGGCCGTTACGATTCCTACAATGAGCAGTTCTTC.

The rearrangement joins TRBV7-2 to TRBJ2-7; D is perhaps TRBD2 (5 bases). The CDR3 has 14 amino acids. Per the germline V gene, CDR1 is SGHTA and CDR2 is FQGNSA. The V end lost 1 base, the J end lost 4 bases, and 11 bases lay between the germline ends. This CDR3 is CASSLVHGVYEQYF. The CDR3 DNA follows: TGTGCCAGCAGCTTAGTTCACGGGGTTTACGAGCAGTACTTC.

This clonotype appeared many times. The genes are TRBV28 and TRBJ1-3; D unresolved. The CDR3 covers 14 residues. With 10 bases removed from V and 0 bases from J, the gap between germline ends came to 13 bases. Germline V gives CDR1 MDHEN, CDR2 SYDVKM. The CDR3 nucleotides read TGTGCCACAGCTGCGGGAAACTCTGGAAACACCATATATTTT. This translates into CATAAGNSGNTIYF. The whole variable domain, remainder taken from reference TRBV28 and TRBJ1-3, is DVKVTQSSRYLVKRTGEKVFLECVQDMDHENMFWYRQDPGLGLRLIYFSYDVKMKEKGDIPEGYSVSREKKERFSLILESASTNQTSMYLCATAAGNSGNTIYFGEGSWLTVV.

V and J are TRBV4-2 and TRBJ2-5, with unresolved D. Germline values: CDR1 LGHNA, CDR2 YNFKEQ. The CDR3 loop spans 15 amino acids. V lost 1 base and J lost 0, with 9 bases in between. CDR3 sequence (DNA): TGTGCCAGCAGCCAAGGAGGACGGGACCAAGAGACCCAGTACTTC. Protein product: CASSQGGRDQETQYF.

The CDR3 DNA sequence: TGTGCCAGCAGTTACTCGATGGTGGAAGCTTTCTTT. Its translation is CASSYSMVEAFF. The chain has TRBV6-2 or TRBV6-3 and TRBJ1-1; D uncertain. The germline gives CDR1 MNHEY, CDR2 SVGEGT. The CDR3 runs to 12 residues. The V end was cut by 0 bases, the J end by 8 bases, with 7 bases between.

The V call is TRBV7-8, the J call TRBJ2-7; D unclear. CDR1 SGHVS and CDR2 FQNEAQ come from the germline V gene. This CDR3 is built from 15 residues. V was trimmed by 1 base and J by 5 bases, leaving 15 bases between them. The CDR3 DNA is TGTGCCAGCAGCTTAGATTTGCGAGGAAGCCACGAGCAGTACTTC. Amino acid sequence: CASSLDLRGSHEQYF.

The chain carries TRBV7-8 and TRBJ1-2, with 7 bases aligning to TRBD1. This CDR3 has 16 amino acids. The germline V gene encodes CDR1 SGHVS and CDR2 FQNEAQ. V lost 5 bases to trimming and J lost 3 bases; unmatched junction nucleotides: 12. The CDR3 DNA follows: TGTGCCAGCAGCCTCGGGGCACAGGGGCCCGACTATGGCTACACCTTC. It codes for CASSLGAQGPDYGYTF. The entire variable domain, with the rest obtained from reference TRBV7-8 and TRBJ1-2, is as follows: GAGVSQSPRYKVAKRGQDVALRCDPISGHVSLFWYQQALGQGPEFLTYFQNEAQLDKSGLPSDRFFAERPEGSVSTLKIQRTQQEDSAVYLCASSLGAQGPDYGYTFGSGTRLTVV.

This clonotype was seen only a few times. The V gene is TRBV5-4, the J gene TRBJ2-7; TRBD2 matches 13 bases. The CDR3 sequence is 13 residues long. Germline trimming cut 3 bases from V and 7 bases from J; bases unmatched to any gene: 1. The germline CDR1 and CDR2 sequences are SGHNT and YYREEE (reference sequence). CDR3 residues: CASSSGLAGEQYF. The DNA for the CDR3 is TGTGCCAGCAGCTCGGGACTAGCGGGAGAGCAGTACTTC.

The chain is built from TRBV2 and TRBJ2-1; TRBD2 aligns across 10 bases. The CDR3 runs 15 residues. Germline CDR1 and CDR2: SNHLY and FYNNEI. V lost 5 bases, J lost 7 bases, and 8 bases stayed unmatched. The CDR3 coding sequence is TGTGCCAGCAGTAGGCTAGCGGGGGACCAGAATGAGCAGTTCTTC. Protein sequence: CASSRLAGDQNEQFF.

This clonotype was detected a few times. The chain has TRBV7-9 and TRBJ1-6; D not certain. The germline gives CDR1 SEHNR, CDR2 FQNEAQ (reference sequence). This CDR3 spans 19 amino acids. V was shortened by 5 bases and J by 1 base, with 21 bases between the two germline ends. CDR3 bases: TGTGCCAGCAGCCACCCAAACGAGGTCGGGAGATCCTATAATTCACCCCTCCACTTT. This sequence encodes CASSHPNEVGRSYNSPLHF.

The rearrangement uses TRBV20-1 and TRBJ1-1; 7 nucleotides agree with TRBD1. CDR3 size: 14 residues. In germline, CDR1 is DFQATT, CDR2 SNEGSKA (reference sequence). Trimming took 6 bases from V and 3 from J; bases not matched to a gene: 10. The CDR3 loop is CSAPMTGRDTEAFF. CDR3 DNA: TGCAGTGCCCCGATGACAGGGAGAGACACTGAAGCTTTCTTT.

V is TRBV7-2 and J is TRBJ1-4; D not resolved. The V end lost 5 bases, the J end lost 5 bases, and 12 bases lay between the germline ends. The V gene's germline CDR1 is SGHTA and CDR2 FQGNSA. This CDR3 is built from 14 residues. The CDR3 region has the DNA TGTGCCAGCAGCCACCCGGGCCAAAATGAAAAACTGTTTTTT. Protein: CASSHPGQNEKLFF.

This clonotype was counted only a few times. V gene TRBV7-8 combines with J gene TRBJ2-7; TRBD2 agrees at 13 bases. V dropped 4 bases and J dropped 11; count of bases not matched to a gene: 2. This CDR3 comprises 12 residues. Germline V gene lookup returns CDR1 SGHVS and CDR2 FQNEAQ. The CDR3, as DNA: TGTGCCAGCAGCTCGGGGACTAGCGGGGAGTACTTC. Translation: CASSSGTSGEYF.

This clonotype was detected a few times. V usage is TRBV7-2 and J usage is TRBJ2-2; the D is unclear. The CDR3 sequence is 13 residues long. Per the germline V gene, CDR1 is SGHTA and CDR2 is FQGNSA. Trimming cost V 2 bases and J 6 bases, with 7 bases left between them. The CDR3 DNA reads TGTGCCAGCAGCTTACCTGACGCCGGGGAGCTGTTTTTT. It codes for CASSLPDAGELFF.